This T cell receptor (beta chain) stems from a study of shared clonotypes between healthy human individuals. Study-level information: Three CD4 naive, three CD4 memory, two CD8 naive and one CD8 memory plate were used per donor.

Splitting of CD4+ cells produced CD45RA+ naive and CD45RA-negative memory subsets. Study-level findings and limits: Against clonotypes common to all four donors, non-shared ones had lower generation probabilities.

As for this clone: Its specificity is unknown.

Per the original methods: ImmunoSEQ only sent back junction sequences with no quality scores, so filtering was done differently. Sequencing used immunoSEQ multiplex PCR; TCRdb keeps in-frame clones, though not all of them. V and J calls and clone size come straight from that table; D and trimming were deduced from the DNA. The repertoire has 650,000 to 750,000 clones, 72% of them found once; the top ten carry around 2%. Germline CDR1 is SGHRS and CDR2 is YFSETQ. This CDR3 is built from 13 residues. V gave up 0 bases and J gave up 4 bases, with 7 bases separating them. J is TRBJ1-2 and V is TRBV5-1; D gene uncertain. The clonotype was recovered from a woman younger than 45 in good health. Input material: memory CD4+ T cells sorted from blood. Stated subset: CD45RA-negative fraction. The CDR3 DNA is TGCGCCAGCAGCTTGGGACCGAGCTATGGCTACACCTTC. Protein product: CASSLGPSYGYTF.